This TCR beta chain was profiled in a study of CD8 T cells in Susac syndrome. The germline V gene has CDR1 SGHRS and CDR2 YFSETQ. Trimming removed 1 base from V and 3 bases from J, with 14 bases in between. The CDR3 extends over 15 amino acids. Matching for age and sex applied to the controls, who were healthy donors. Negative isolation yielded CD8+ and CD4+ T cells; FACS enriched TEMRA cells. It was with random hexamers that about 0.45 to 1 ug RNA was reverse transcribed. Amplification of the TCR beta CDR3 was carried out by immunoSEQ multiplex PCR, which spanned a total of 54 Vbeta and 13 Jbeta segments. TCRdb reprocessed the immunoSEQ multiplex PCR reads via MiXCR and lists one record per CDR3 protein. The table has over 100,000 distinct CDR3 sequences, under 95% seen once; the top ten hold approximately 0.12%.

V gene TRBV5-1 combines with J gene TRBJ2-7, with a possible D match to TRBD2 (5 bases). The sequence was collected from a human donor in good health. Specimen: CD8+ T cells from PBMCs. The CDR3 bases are TGCGCCAGCAGCTTGACGGCGGCTGAGGGCTACGAGCAGTACTTC. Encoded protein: CASSLTAAEGYEQYF.